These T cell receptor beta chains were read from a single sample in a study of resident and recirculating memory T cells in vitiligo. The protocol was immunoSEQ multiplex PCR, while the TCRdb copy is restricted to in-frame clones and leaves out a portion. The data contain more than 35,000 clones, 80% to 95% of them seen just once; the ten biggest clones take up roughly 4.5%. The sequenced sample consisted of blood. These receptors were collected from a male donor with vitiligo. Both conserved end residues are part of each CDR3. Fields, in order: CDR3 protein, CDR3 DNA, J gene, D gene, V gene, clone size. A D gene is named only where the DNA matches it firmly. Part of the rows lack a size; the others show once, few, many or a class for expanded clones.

CDR3aa: CASSSQNGQGLKLFF
CDR3nt: TGTGCCAGCAGCTCACAAAATGGCCAGGGTTTGAAACTGTTTTTT
j_gene: TRBJ1-4
d_gene: .
v_gene: TRBV7-8
abundance: .

CDR3aa: CASSLFPGGGAPLHF
CDR3nt: TGCGCCAGCAGCTTGTTTCCGGGGGGTGGTGCACCCCTCCACTTT
j_gene: TRBJ1-6
d_gene: .
v_gene: TRBV5-1
abundance: .

CDR3aa: CASERADTQYF
CDR3nt: TGTGCCAGCGAGCGGGCAGATACGCAGTATTTT
j_gene: TRBJ2-3
d_gene: .
v_gene: TRBV9
abundance: .

CDR3aa: CASSPSERGPPGELFF
CDR3nt: TGCGCCAGCAGCCCCTCCGAGCGGGGGCCACCCGGGGAGCTGTTTTTT
j_gene: TRBJ2-2
d_gene: TRBD2
v_gene: TRBV4-1
abundance: once

CDR3aa: CASSFHRDRDATQYF
CDR3nt: TGTGCCAGCAGCTTCCACCGGGACAGGGACGCGACCCAGTACTTC
j_gene: TRBJ2-5
d_gene: TRBD1
v_gene: TRBV7-2
abundance: .

CDR3aa: CVSRFFGTGSEKLFF
CDR3nt: TGTGTCAGCAGATTCTTTGGGACAGGGTCTGAAAAACTGTTTTTT
j_gene: TRBJ1-4
d_gene: TRBD1
v_gene: TRBV27
abundance: .

CDR3aa: CASSSVRGTLGEQFF
CDR3nt: TGTGCCAGCAGCTCAGTTAGGGGGACCTTGGGGGAGCAGTTCTTC
j_gene: TRBJ2-1
d_gene: .
v_gene: TRBV7-9
abundance: .

CDR3aa: CASTLLGRRQGGELFF
CDR3nt: TGCGCCAGCACCCTCCTCGGGCGCCGGCAGGGCGGGGAGCTGTTTTTT
j_gene: TRBJ2-2
d_gene: .
v_gene: TRBV23-1
abundance: .

CDR3aa: CASSYSGTGDTEAFF
CDR3nt: TGTGCCAGCAGTTACTCAGGGACAGGAGACACTGAAGCTTTCTTT
j_gene: TRBJ1-1
d_gene: TRBD1
v_gene: TRBV6-5
abundance: once

CDR3aa: CASSLGTVYEQYF
CDR3nt: TGTGCCAGCAGCTTAGGGACTGTTTACGAGCAGTACTTC
j_gene: TRBJ2-7
d_gene: .
v_gene: TRBV7-2
abundance: .

CDR3aa: CASRDMLGSNQPQHF
CDR3nt: TGTGCCAGCAGAGACATGTTGGGTAGCAATCAGCCCCAGCATTTT
j_gene: TRBJ1-5
d_gene: .
v_gene: TRBV6-1
abundance: .

CDR3aa: CASSPVGPRLGAFF
CDR3nt: TGTGCCAGCAGCCCAGTAGGTCCCCGACTAGGGGCTTTCTTT
j_gene: TRBJ1-1
d_gene: .
v_gene: TRBV7-2
abundance: .

CDR3aa: CASSLNDRGLSNQPQHF
CDR3nt: TGTGCCAGCAGCTTAAATGACAGGGGGCTTAGCAATCAGCCCCAGCATTTT
j_gene: TRBJ1-5
d_gene: TRBD1
v_gene: TRBV7-8
abundance: .

CDR3aa: CASSVDGRSSKLFF
CDR3nt: TGTGCCAGCAGCGTAGACGGCAGGTCGAGCAAACTGTTTTTT
j_gene: TRBJ1-4
d_gene: .
v_gene: TRBV9
abundance: .

CDR3aa: CASSHRLRTDTQYF
CDR3nt: TGTGCCAGCAGCCACAGATTAAGGACAGATACGCAGTATTTT
j_gene: TRBJ2-3
d_gene: .
v_gene: TRBV7-8
abundance: .